This is a list of T cell receptor beta chains from one sample in a study of blood T cells in healthy people across ages. TCRdb redid the calling of the 5' RACE reads with MiXCR, one entry per CDR3 protein. There are a few hundred thousand distinct CDR3 sequences in the sample; about 26% occur only once, and approximately 3.7% lies in the top ten. These data were also reused for a study on T cells of mothers and their children.

The sample taken for sequencing was blood. The receptors were sampled from a boy under 10 years old in good health. Both conserved end residues are part of each CDR3. Each record gives: CDR3 DNA, CDR3 protein, clone size, D gene, J gene, V gene. A D gene is named only where the DNA matches it firmly. A clone size is listed for some rows: how often the clone was seen (once, few, many), or a class if it is expanded.

TGTGCCAGCAGGGGCCCAGTTGGAACTAATGAAAAACTGTTTTTT CASRGPVGTNEKLFF few . TRBJ1-4 TRBV25-1
TGTGCCAGCAGCTCAGAAGCTAGCGGGGCCCTCAATGAGCAGTTCTTC CASSSEASGALNEQFF . TRBD2 TRBJ2-1 TRBV9
TGTGCCGGCAGCCGACCCGGGACTAGCAGTTACAATGAGCAGTTCTTC CAGSRPGTSSYNEQFF . TRBD2 TRBJ2-1 TRBV14
TGTGCCAGCAGTTACTCGAAAAGTTACAGTGAGCAGTTCTTC CASSYSKSYSEQFF many . TRBJ2-1 TRBV6-5
TGCGCCAGCAGCTTGCTGCCAGTGGGCGGAGAGACCCAGTACTTC CASSLLPVGGETQYF . . TRBJ2-5 TRBV5-1
TGCAGCGTTGAGACGGGCGACCCCTCCCGCACAGATACGCAGTATTTT CSVETGDPSRTDTQYF few . TRBJ2-3 TRBV29-1
TGCGCCAGCAGCCAACGGGAGGGCTCTGGGGCCAACGTCCTGACTTTC CASSQREGSGANVLTF many TRBD2 TRBJ2-6 TRBV4-3
TGTGCCAGCAGTTTTAATCCCTCGGGGAACAATGAGCAGTTCTTC CASSFNPSGNNEQFF few . TRBJ2-1 TRBV27
TGTGCCAGCAGCGTAGGGACAATCACTGAAGCTTTCTTT CASSVGTITEAFF few . TRBJ1-1 TRBV9
TGTGCCAGCACCCTGGGACTGGGCTATGGCTACACCTTC CASTLGLGYGYTF . . TRBJ1-2 TRBV27
TGTGCCAGCAGCGTAGAAGGGGAAGGGGCCAACTATGGCTACACCTTC CASSVEGEGANYGYTF many . TRBJ1-2 TRBV9
TGCGCCAGCAGCTTGGGTATCCGGGACAGGGGGCGTCGGAGCACCGGGGAGCTGTTTTTT CASSLGIRDRGRRSTGELFF few TRBD1 TRBJ2-2 TRBV5-1